Below are 9 T cell receptor beta chains sequenced from a single sample in a study of T cells in Graves' hyperthyroidism and ophthalmopathy (dated by TCRdb to 2018 to 2020). To prepare the library, multiplex PCR was applied. Sequencing used an Illumina HiSeq 2000. TCR beta CDR3 regions were amplified from RNA transcripts. For the first round of RT-PCR on the TCR CDR3, the HTBI primer set was used together with the Qiagen OneStep RT-PCR kit. The public reads were reanalyzed by TCRdb: fastp trimming at Q25, MiXCR alignment, in-frame beta chains only. Under each unique CDR3 protein, matching rows form one entry showing the most common genes and DNA. The table for this sample lists about 350,000 distinct CDR3 sequences; approximately 17% of them were counted only once. Around a third of the sample is in the top ten clones. The sample comprised blood. These receptors all stem from a woman aged 25 to 45 with Graves' hyperthyroidism that later progressed to Graves' ophthalmopathy.

The table lists this clonotype with a few counts. V is TRBV29-1 and J is TRBJ2-7; a weak D match, TRBD1 (7 bases). The germline V and J ends were trimmed by 5 bases and 3 bases, with 20 bases remaining between them. The length of the CDR3 is 15 residues. Germline CDR1 reads SQVTM; CDR2 reads ANQGSEA. CDR3 protein: CSVPGQEAEGYEQYF. Written as DNA, the CDR3 is TGCAGCGTTCCTGGACAGGAGGCGGAGGGCTACGAGCAGTACTTC.

This clonotype has just one count. This may be a read error, as it is one base from a much larger clone. The V and J genes are TRBV29-1 and TRBJ2-4; D gene ambiguous. The CDR3 is 12 residues long. The germline gives CDR1 SQVTM, CDR2 ANQGSEA. The CDR3 here is CGVGRRMDIQYF. DNA of the CDR3: TGCGGCGTTGGCCGCAGGATGGACATTCAGTACTTC.

This clonotype has at least ten counts. V gene TRBV7-9 combines with J gene TRBJ1-1, with unresolved D. CDR3 size: 15 residues. The V gene lost 2 bases and the J gene lost 1 base, with 11 bases spanning the gap. CDR1 SEHNR and CDR2 FQNEAQ come from the germline V gene (reference sequence). The CDR3 region is CASSLRSGPNTEAFF. CDR3 nucleotide sequence: TGTGCCAGCAGCTTACGGTCAGGACCGAACACTGAAGCTTTCTTT.

The sample holds many counts of this clonotype. This chain connects TRBV2 to TRBJ2-7, with TRBD2 matching over 10 bases. Germline V gives CDR1 SNHLY, CDR2 FYNNEI. The V gene end was trimmed by 4 bases and the J gene end by 4 bases; junction bases not matched to a gene: 13. The CDR3 runs to 17 residues. The CDR3 DNA reads TGTGCCAGCAGTGGGGAAACTAGCGGGATGAACTATTACGAGCAGTACTTC. It specifies CASSGETSGMNYYEQYF.

This clonotype was recorded many times. The chain joins TRBV2 to TRBJ1-1; 8 nucleotides match TRBD1. The CDR3 loop spans 13 amino acids. The germline CDR1 and CDR2 sequences are SNHLY and FYNNEI. V was pared by 7 bases and J by 3 bases, with 4 bases of the junction left unmatched. DNA for the CDR3: TGTGCCAGCAACATGGACAGGGACACTGAAGCTTTCTTT. Translating gives CASNMDRDTEAFF.

In its sample, this clonotype was seen many times. CDR3 DNA: TGTGCCAGCAGGGCCCGTGAGTTCTCTGGAAACACCATATATTTT. Translation gives CASRAREFSGNTIYF. The chain joins TRBV12-3 or TRBV12-4 to TRBJ1-3; D remains ambiguous. Trimming removed 6 bases at V and 0 bases at J, with 12 bases between. CDR3 length: 15 residues.

V usage is TRBV5-1 and J usage is TRBJ1-1; 7 nucleotides match TRBD1. From germline, CDR1 is SGHRS and CDR2 YFSETQ. Unmatched junction bases numbered 17, after V lost 0 bases and J lost 3 bases. This CDR3 spans 19 amino acids. In nucleotides, the CDR3 is TGCGCCAGCAGCTTGGCCTTGGTCGACAGGGAAGGGGCGGACACTGAAGCTTTCTTT. This translates into CASSLALVDREGADTEAFF.

A remark on this clonotype: The junction does not match germline at one end; this may be a read error. The chain uses TRBV7-7 and TRBJ2-2; 10 bases align to TRBD2. This CDR3 is 15 amino acids long. CDR1 and CDR2 from the germline V gene are SSHAT and FNYEAQ (reference sequence). The CDR3 nucleotides are TGTGCTAGCAGCCAGTCCCCTAGCGGGAGCGGGGAGCTGTTTTTT. It encodes CASSQSPSGSGELFF.

This clonotype was picked up many times. The rearrangement uses TRBV25-1 and TRBJ2-1, with TRBD2 matching over 8 bases. The V segment lost 3 bases and the J segment 0 bases; nucleotides outside the gene matches: 13. The CDR3 is made up of 19 amino acids. Germline CDR1 MGHDK, CDR2 SYGVNS. The CDR3 loop is CASSDPGLEKSPSYNEQFF. Here the CDR3 DNA reads TGTGCCAGCAGTGACCCGGGACTAGAAAAGTCGCCCTCCTACAATGAGCAGTTCTTC.